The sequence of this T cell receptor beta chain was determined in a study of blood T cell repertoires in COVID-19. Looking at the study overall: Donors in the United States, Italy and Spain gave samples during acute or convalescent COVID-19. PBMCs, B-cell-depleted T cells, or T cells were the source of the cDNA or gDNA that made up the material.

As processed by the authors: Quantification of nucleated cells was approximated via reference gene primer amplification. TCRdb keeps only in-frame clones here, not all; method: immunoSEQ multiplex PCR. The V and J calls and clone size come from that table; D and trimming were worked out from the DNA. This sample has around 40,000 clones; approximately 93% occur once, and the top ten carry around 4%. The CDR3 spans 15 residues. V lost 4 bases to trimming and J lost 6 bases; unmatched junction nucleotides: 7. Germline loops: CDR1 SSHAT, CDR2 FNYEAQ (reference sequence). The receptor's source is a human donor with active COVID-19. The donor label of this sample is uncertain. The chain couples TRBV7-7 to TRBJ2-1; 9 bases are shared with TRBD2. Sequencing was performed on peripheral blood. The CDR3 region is CASSSRRGGLNEQFF. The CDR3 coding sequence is TGTGCCAGCAGCTCACGGCGGGGGGGCCTCAATGAGCAGTTCTTC.